A selection of T cell receptor beta chains follows, all from one sample in a study of blood T cell repertoires in COVID-19. Generated by immunoSEQ multiplex PCR, the TCRdb table keeps only in-frame clones and is missing some. The table lists roughly 65,000 clones, 80% to 85% of them singletons. Sequenced input: peripheral blood. These receptors came from a human donor in a cohort sampled during active COVID-19. Each CDR3 is given with its conserved first and last residue. The D gene is left open where the match is weak. Only some rows state a clone size, as once, few, many or a class for expanded clones.

v_call	j_call	cdr3_length	d_call	clone_size	cdr3_nt	cdr3_aa
TRBV28	TRBJ1-5	15	.	.	TGTGCCAGCAAGTTGGACGGGAATAGCAATCAGCCCCAGCATTTT	CASKLDGNSNQPQHF
TRBV6-2/TRBV6-3	TRBJ2-4	15	.	.	TGTGCCAGCAGTTATGCAGGGGTCACCAAAAACATTCAGTACTTC	CASSYAGVTKNIQYF
TRBV9	TRBJ2-2	15	TRBD2	.	TGTGCCAGCAGCGCACTCAGGACTAGCGCCGGGGAGCTGTTTTTT	CASSALRTSAGELFF
TRBV4-2	TRBJ2-7	14	.	.	TGTGCCAGCAGCCAAGCTACGACAGCGTACGAGCAGTACTTC	CASSQATTAYEQYF
TRBV7-3	TRBJ1-2	13	TRBD1	.	TGTGCCAGCAGCGCGGGACAGGGCTATGGCTACACCTTC	CASSAGQGYGYTF
TRBV18	TRBJ2-7	13	.	.	TGTGCCAGCTCAATCCAGGGGTCCTACGAGCAGTACTTC	CASSIQGSYEQYF
TRBV2	TRBJ2-5	16	.	.	TGTGCCAGCAGGAGGTCTGGGACACGGCTACAAGAGACCCAGTACTTC	CASRRSGTRLQETQYF
TRBV2	TRBJ2-6	16	TRBD1	.	TGTGCCAGCAGGGGGACAGGGAACTCTGGGGCCAACGTCCTGACTTTC	CASRGTGNSGANVLTF
TRBV9	TRBJ1-6	14	.	.	TGTGCCAGCAGCGTAGGAGGGTTAGGCTCACCCCTCCACTTT	CASSVGGLGSPLHF
TRBV19	TRBJ1-5	12	TRBD1	.	TGTGCCAGTACCGACAGGGCACAGCCCCAGCATTTT	CASTDRAQPQHF
TRBV5-1	TRBJ1-6	15	.	.	TGCGCCAGCAGCTTGGGCGGGGGAACCAATTCACCCCTCCACTTT	CASSLGGGTNSPLHF
TRBV24-1	TRBJ2-1	19	TRBD2	few	TGTGCCACCAGTGCCGTAGGACTAGCGGGGGGAACCCTCTACAATGAGCAGTTCTTC	CATSAVGLAGGTLYNEQFF
TRBV2	TRBJ2-7	13	TRBD2	once	TGTGCCAGCAGCCCCGGGACTAACTACGAGCAGTACTTC	CASSPGTNYEQYF
TRBV19	TRBJ2-3	18	TRBD1	.	TGTGCCAGTAGTATTGGCAGGGGGCGACAATATAGCACAGATACGCAGTATTTT	CASSIGRGRQYSTDTQYF
TRBV2	TRBJ1-6	15	.	.	TGTGCCAGCAGTGAATGGGGGGACGGAAATTCACCCCTCCACTTT	CASSEWGDGNSPLHF
TRBV27	TRBJ1-5	17	.	.	TGTGCCAGCAAGAGATGGGGCGGTGGCGGTGGGAATCAGCCCCAGCATTTT	CASKRWGGGGGNQPQHF
TRBV7-2	TRBJ2-7	13	TRBD2	.	TGTGCCAGTAGCGGGGGGGGTAGCTACGAGCAGTACTTC	CASSGGGSYEQYF
TRBV6-6	TRBJ1-1	15	.	.	TGTGCCAGCAGTTACCCCACGGCGGGAAACACTGAAGCTTTCTTT	CASSYPTAGNTEAFF
TRBV7-8	TRBJ1-3	14	.	.	TGTGCCAGCAGCTTAGCCGGGTTCGGAAACACCATATATTTT	CASSLAGFGNTIYF
TRBV19	TRBJ1-3	15	.	.	TGTGCCAGTAGTCCCCAGGGACTTGGCGGAAACACCATATATTTT	CASSPQGLGGNTIYF
TRBV6-5	TRBJ2-3	15	.	.	TGTGCCAGCAGTTACTTCGGGGAGAGCACAGATACGCAGTATTTT	CASSYFGESTDTQYF
TRBV3-1/TRBV3-2	TRBJ2-1	16	TRBD1	.	TGTGCCAGCAGCAAATTCCCCGGGACAGGGAACAATGAGCAGTTCTTC	CASSKFPGTGNNEQFF
TRBV6-2/TRBV6-3	TRBJ1-6	16	.	.	TGTGCCAGCAGTTCCGCGGCTGGCTCCTATAATTCACCCCTCCACTTT	CASSSAAGSYNSPLHF
TRBV3-1/TRBV3-2	TRBJ2-3	20	TRBD2	once	TGTGCCAGCAGCCAAGAATCTCGGGCTAGCGGGGGGGCCTCCACAGATACGCAGTATTTT	CASSQESRASGGASTDTQYF
TRBV6-6	TRBJ1-6	16	TRBD1	.	TGTGCCAGCAGTTCCCGGGACAGGGGAATGAATTCACCCCTCCACTTT	CASSSRDRGMNSPLHF
TRBV27	TRBJ2-7	15	TRBD2	once	TGTGCCAGCAGTGACAAAGCGGGGGCCGCCTACGAGCAGTACTTC	CASSDKAGAAYEQYF
TRBV28	TRBJ2-7	14	TRBD1	.	TGTGCCAACCTCGAGGACAGGGTTAAGCGCGAGCAGTACTTC	CANLEDRVKREQYF
TRBV6-2/TRBV6-3	TRBJ2-3	15	TRBD2	.	TGTGCCAGCAGTTACGCTAGCGGGGGCTTGGATACGCAGTATTTT	CASSYASGGLDTQYF
TRBV5-1	TRBJ2-2	15	TRBD2	.	TGCGCCAGCAGCTTAGCGGGGGCAAACACCGGGGAGCTGTTTTTT	CASSLAGANTGELFF
TRBV6-2/TRBV6-3	TRBJ2-5	14	TRBD1	.	TGTGCCAGCAGTCACAGGGGAACCCATGAGACCCAGTACTTC	CASSHRGTHETQYF
TRBV24-1	TRBJ2-1	16	TRBD1	.	TGTGCCACCAGTGACGCGGGGACAGGAGGTTACAATGAGCAGTTCTTC	CATSDAGTGGYNEQFF
TRBV7-9	TRBJ2-1	14	.	.	TGTGCCAGCAGCTTAGAGGGGTATTACAATGAGCAGTTCTTC	CASSLEGYYNEQFF
TRBV11-2	TRBJ1-1	14	.	.	TGTGCCAGCAGCTTTCTACCCGGGAACACTGAAGCTTTCTTT	CASSFLPGNTEAFF
TRBV21-1	TRBJ2-3	17	.	once	TGTGCCAGCAGTGAGGGACTAGCGGGGGCTAGCACAGATACGCAGTATTTT	CASSEGLAGASTDTQYF
TRBV5-4	TRBJ2-1	17	.	once	TGTGCCAGCAGCGTAGGGGGAGTAATAAGCTCCTACAATGAGCAGTTCTTC	CASSVGGVISSYNEQFF
TRBV29-1	TRBJ1-2	15	TRBD1	once	TGCAGCGTTGGAGCAGGATGGGACAGGGGGCCGGTTAACACCTTC	CSVGAGWDRGPVNTF
TRBV10-1	TRBJ2-3	12	.	.	TGCGCCAGCAGCCCCACATCAGATACGCAGTATTTT	CASSPTSDTQYF
TRBV7-2	TRBJ1-2	13	.	.	TGTGCCAGCAGCTTGAGGACAGATCGGGGCTACACCTTC	CASSLRTDRGYTF
TRBV5-4	TRBJ1-6	15	.	.	TGTGCCAGCAGGAGCTGGCAGGGCGGAAATTCACCCCTCCACTTT	CASRSWQGGNSPLHF
TRBV5-5	TRBJ2-2	16	.	.	TGTGCCAGCAGCTTATGGCTAGCCGTGGGCACCGGGGAGCTGTTTTTT	CASSLWLAVGTGELFF
TRBV28	TRBJ1-2	13	.	.	TGTGCCAGCAGCGAGGGGGGGGACTATGGCTACACCTTC	CASSEGGDYGYTF